This paragraph covers one TCR beta chain sequence. All patients reached thyroid surgery having received no treatment beforehand. These data come from a study of metastatic and nonmetastatic thyroid tumors. Study in general: Comparison of repertoires was carried out across blood and tumor or nodule tissue from malignant and benign thyroid patients.

TCRdb reanalyzed the PCR reads via MiXCR. The table has around 21,000 clones, more than 30% seen once; the top ten hold over 20%. Germline V lookup: CDR1 SNHLY, CDR2 FYNNEI. Trimming pared 7 bases from V and 5 bases from J, leaving 17 bases between. The CDR3 sequence is 15 residues long. Sequencing was done on a sample of tumor tissue. This chain uses TRBV2 with TRBJ2-2; D tentatively reads TRBD1 or TRBD2 (5 bases each). The clonotype originates from a female donor with papillary thyroid cancer or a benign thyroid nodule (not recorded which). Some clones in this sample may be carry-over from other donors' samples. CDR3 sequence: CASTVGVGGTGELFF. In DNA form, the CDR3 reads TGTGCCAGCACCGTGGGGGTGGGCGGTACCGGGGAGCTGTTTTTT.